A single sample gave rise to the 32 T cell receptor beta chains below, sequenced in a study of T cell responses to AZD1222 COVID-19 vaccine. Assay used: immunoSEQ multiplex PCR; TCRdb lists only in-frame clones, some missing. The table lists tens of thousands of clones, roughly 89% of them singletons. The specimen comprised peripheral blood, sampled on day 0 of AZD1222 vaccination. These receptors came from an adult in good health.

CDR3 sequence reads: CASSSQTDTEAFF. CDR3 in DNA: TGTGCCAGCAGCTCCCAAACAGACACTGAAGCTTTCTTT. The J gene is TRBJ1-1, the V gene TRBV7-3; unclear D gene. V was trimmed by 4 bases and J by 3 bases, leaving 9 bases between them. From germline, CDR1 is SGHTA and CDR2 FQGTGA. The CDR3 runs to 13 residues.

The chain combines TRBV6-5 with TRBJ2-2; maybe TRBD2 (6 bases). V gave up 2 bases and J gave up 8 bases, with 12 bases separating them. Per the germline V gene, CDR1 is MNHEY and CDR2 is SVGAGI. The CDR3 is made up of 14 amino acids. The DNA of the CDR3 is TGTGCCAGCAGTTACCCACGGGGAGGTGGGGAGCTGTTTTTT. Protein: CASSYPRGGGELFF.

V gene TRBV5-8 combines with J gene TRBJ1-5, with D tentatively TRBD1 (5 bases). The CDR3 extends over 16 amino acids. Trimming left V 3 bases short and J 6 bases short, with 19 bases between. Per germline, CDR1 SGHTS and CDR2 YDEGEE. The CDR3 sequence is CASSWRDSEEGQPQHF. In DNA, the CDR3 is TGTGCCAGCAGCTGGCGGGACTCGGAGGAAGGTCAGCCCCAGCATTTT.

V gene TRBV7-6 combines with J gene TRBJ1-4, with a weak D call TRBD1 (6 bases). Deletions cut 0 bases from V and 8 bases from J, with 13 bases between. The CDR3 sequence is 15 residues long. Germline V gene lookup returns CDR1 SGHVS and CDR2 FNYEAQ. The CDR3 DNA reads TGTGCCAGCAGCTTAGCGGGGGGCTTGAGGGAAAAACTGTTTTTT. Its protein product is CASSLAGGLREKLFF.

The rearrangement links TRBV18 to TRBJ1-3, with a tentative D call TRBD1 (5 bases). This CDR3 contains 16 residues. Trimming stripped 1 base from V and 0 bases from J, with 10 bases between. Germline V gene sequence: CDR1 KGHSH, CDR2 LQKENI. The CDR3 bases are TGTGCCAGCTCACCACTACAGGACAACTCTGGAAACACCATATATTTT. It translates to CASSPLQDNSGNTIYF.

The chain uses TRBV7-9 and TRBJ1-2; possibly TRBD1 for D (5 bases). CDR3 size: 16 residues. Germline lookup yields CDR1 SEHNR and CDR2 FQNEAQ (reference sequence). The V gene lost 5 bases and the J gene lost 4 bases, with 20 bases spanning the gap. CDR3 DNA sequence: TGTGCCAGCAGCCAAGCCGGGGCAGGGCGGCCCTATGGCTACACCTTC. The encoded protein is CASSQAGAGRPYGYTF. The entire variable domain, with the rest obtained from reference TRBV7-9 and TRBJ1-2, is as follows: DTGVSQNPRHKITKRGQNVTFRCDPISEHNRLYWYRQTLGQGPEFLTYFQNEAQLEKSRLLSDRFSAERPKGSFSTLEIQRTEQGDSAMYLCASSQAGAGRPYGYTFGSGTRLTVV.

The V and J genes are TRBV6-1 and TRBJ2-6, with a tentative D call TRBD1 (5 bases). Germline assignment: CDR1 MNHNS and CDR2 SASEGT. The ends were cut back, 3 bases at V and 3 bases at J, with 9 bases in the middle. CDR3 length: 15 residues. The CDR3 sequence is CASSDRDRGANVLTF. The CDR3 bases are TGTGCCAGCAGTGACAGGGATCGTGGGGCCAACGTCCTGACTTTC.

This clone has only one observation. The chain uses TRBV19 and TRBJ1-5; 7 nucleotides align to TRBD1. Looked up from germline, CDR1 is LNHDA and CDR2 is SQIVND (reference sequence). The CDR3 length is 15 residues. Trimming cost V 7 bases and J 5 bases; bases outside gene matches: 11. The DNA for the CDR3 is TGTGCCAGTACCAACGACAGGGCTTGGGATCAGCCCCAGCATTTT. Translating it yields CASTNDRAWDQPQHF. Variable domain in full (rest from reference TRBV19 and TRBJ1-5): DGGITQSPKYLFRKEGQNVTLSCEQNLNHDAMYWYRQDPGQGLRLIYYSQIVNDFQKGDIAEGYSVSREKKESFPLTVTSAQKNPTAFYLCASTNDRAWDQPQHFGDGTRLSIL.

In regard to this clone: This CDR3 is also generated by other DNA sequences in the sample. This chain connects TRBV6-5 to TRBJ1-3; D gene uncertain. The germline CDR1 and CDR2 sequences are MNHEY and SVGAGI. The germline V and J ends were trimmed by 6 bases and 7 bases, with 10 bases remaining between them. The CDR3 is 12 amino acids. The CDR3 protein is CASSPSGNTIYF. CDR3 bases: TGTGCCAGCAGCCCCTCGGGGAACACCATATATTTT.

The genes are TRBV10-3 and TRBJ1-5; D possibly corresponds to TRBD1 (5 bases). This CDR3 has 12 amino acids. Germline loops: CDR1 ENHRY, CDR2 SYGVKD. Deletions cut 3 bases from V and 6 bases from J, with 6 bases between. The CDR3 region has the DNA TGTGCCATCAGTGATGGGGGTCAGCCCCAGCATTTT. Amino acid sequence: CAISDGGQPQHF.

The CDR3 sequence: CSGFRTGFNEQFF. CDR3 DNA: TGCAGCGGCTTTAGAACAGGGTTCAATGAGCAGTTCTTC. This chain connects TRBV29-1 to TRBJ2-1, with TRBD1 as a possible D gene (6 bases). Per the germline V gene, CDR1 is SQVTM and CDR2 is ANQGSEA. This CDR3 spans 13 amino acids. V gave up 7 bases and J gave up 6 bases, with 16 bases separating them.

The chain joins TRBV7-9 to TRBJ1-4; TRBD1 might be the D (6 bases). This CDR3 has 14 amino acids. The V end lost 5 bases, the J end lost 5 bases, and 12 bases lay between the germline ends. Germline V CDR1 and CDR2: SEHNR, FQNEAQ (reference sequence). CDR3 bases: TGTGCCAGCAGCCGGACAGAGAACAATGAAAAACTGTTTTTT. This gives the protein CASSRTENNEKLFF.

The chain uses TRBV18 and TRBJ1-5; 8 nucleotides line up with TRBD1. Germline CDR1 KGHSH, CDR2 LQKENI. This CDR3 has 16 amino acids. J gave up 4 bases and V 0 bases, and 5 bases lay outside the gene matches. The CDR3 DNA reads as TGTGCCAGCTCACCACCCACAGGGGGAGGGAATCAGCCCCAGCATTTT. It yields the protein CASSPPTGGGNQPQHF.

The chain has TRBV6-5 and TRBJ1-2; 7 bases are a match to TRBD1. This CDR3 region has 14 residues. With 3 bases clipped from V and 3 bases from J, the junction kept 4 bases outside the gene matches. In germline, CDR1 is MNHEY, CDR2 SVGAGI. The CDR3 nucleotides are TGTGCCAGCAGTTATGGACAGGCCGACTATGGCTACACCTTC. It encodes CASSYGQADYGYTF.

This chain uses TRBV7-3 with TRBJ1-2, with a tentative D call TRBD1 (6 bases). This CDR3 comprises 13 residues. Looked up from germline, CDR1 is SGHTA and CDR2 is FQGTGA. The ends were cut back, 5 bases at V and 8 bases at J, with 15 bases in the middle. In DNA, the CDR3 is TGTGCCAGCAGCGAGGACAGCTTAGTAGGCTACACCTTC. Its translation: CASSEDSLVGYTF. Full variable domain (remainder filled in from reference TRBV7-3 and TRBJ1-2): GAGVSQTPSNKVTEKGKYVELRCDPISGHTALYWYRQSLGQGPEFLIYFQGTGAADDSGLPNDRFFAVRPEGSVSTLKIQRTERGDSAVYLCASSEDSLVGYTFGSGTRLTVV.

This clone showed up just a few times. The chain recombines TRBV4-1 with TRBJ1-4; 7 bases align to TRBD1. After removal of 4 bases from V and 5 bases from J, the junction contained 4 bases not matched to a gene. CDR3 length: 14 amino acids. The germline V gene has CDR1 MGHRA and CDR2 YSYEKL. Here the CDR3 reads CASSLRTGNEKLFF. In DNA, the CDR3 is TGCGCCAGCAGCCTGCGGACAGGCAATGAAAAACTGTTTTTT.

The rearrangement uses TRBV2 and TRBJ1-5; tentative D call: TRBD1 (5 bases). Trimming took 10 bases from V and 1 from J, leaving 17 bases between them. CDR1 and CDR2 from the germline V gene are SNHLY and FYNNEI. The CDR3 runs 15 residues. The CDR3, as DNA: TGTGCCACCGCTGGGGGGGTAGGGAGCAATCAGCCCCAGCATTTT. This encodes CATAGGVGSNQPQHF.

The genes are TRBV27 and TRBJ2-4, with a weak D call TRBD1 (5 bases). Deletions cut 3 bases from V and 5 bases from J, with 14 bases between. The V gene's germline CDR1 is MNHEY and CDR2 SMNVEV (reference sequence). The length of the CDR3 is 15 residues. The CDR3 region is CASSFEGVGENIQYF. The CDR3 nucleotides read TGTGCCAGCAGTTTTGAAGGGGTTGGCGAAAACATTCAGTACTTC.

The V and J genes are TRBV7-2 and TRBJ2-3; D is perhaps TRBD2 (5 bases). This CDR3 is built from 15 residues. CDR1 and CDR2 from the germline V gene are SGHTA and FQGNSA. Trimming left V 2 bases short and J 2 bases short, with 11 bases between. The CDR3 DNA follows: TGTGCCAGCAGCTTAAATCGAGGGAACACAGATACGCAGTATTTT. It is translated as CASSLNRGNTDTQYF. Using reference TRBV7-2 and TRBJ2-3 for the parts outside the CDR3, the full variable domain is GAGVSQSPSNKVTEKGKDVELRCDPISGHTALYWYRQSLGQGLEFLIYFQGNSAPDKSGLPSDRFSAERTGGSVSTLTIQRTQQEDSAVYLCASSLNRGNTDTQYFGPGTRLTVL.

The chain carries TRBV5-4 and TRBJ2-7; perhaps TRBD2 as D (7 bases). V shed 3 bases and J shed 5 bases, with 18 bases lying between them. The CDR3 sequence is 15 residues long. Looked up from germline, CDR1 is SGHNT and CDR2 is YYREEE (reference sequence). DNA for the CDR3: TGTGCCAGCAGCTCCCCAGTTGGGGGGGGCCACGAGCAGTACTTC. It is translated as CASSSPVGGGHEQYF. Using reference TRBV5-4 and TRBJ2-7 for the parts outside the CDR3, the full variable domain is ETGVTQSPTHLIKTRGQQVTLRCSSQSGHNTVSWYQQALGQGPQFIFQYYREEENGRGNFPPRFSGLQFPNYSSELNVNALELDDSALYLCASSSPVGGGHEQYFGPGTRLTVT.

CDR3 DNA sequence: TGTGCCAGCAGCCGACCCCTTGGAGGGGTGAACACTGAAGCTTTCTTT. Translated: CASSRPLGGVNTEAFF. The chain joins TRBV27 to TRBJ1-1, with D maybe TRBD1 (5 bases). V was cut by 6 bases and J by 0 bases, with 17 bases left in between. The CDR3 spans 16 residues. CDR1 and CDR2 (germline): MNHEY, SMNVEV (reference sequence).

The chain carries TRBV27 and TRBJ1-5, with D possibly TRBD1 on 5 matching bases. The CDR3 totals 16 residues. Germline-derived CDR1 and CDR2 are MNHEY and SMNVEV (reference sequence). Trimming shortened V by 5 bases and J by 4 bases, and 18 bases separated the two germline ends. The CDR3 region is CASSHLTEGLNQPQHF. CDR3 coding DNA: TGTGCCAGCAGTCACCTAACAGAGGGGTTGAATCAGCCCCAGCATTTT.

The genes are TRBV27 and TRBJ2-3; the D is unclear. From germline, CDR1 is MNHEY and CDR2 SMNVEV (reference sequence). V was trimmed by 0 bases and J by 0 bases, leaving 10 bases between them. There are 16 residues in the CDR3. The chain's CDR3 is CASSLSWATSTDTQYF. The CDR3 DNA follows: TGTGCCAGCAGTTTATCGTGGGCCACTAGCACAGATACGCAGTATTTT.

The CDR3 nucleotides are TGTGCCAGCAGCGTAGGCTCAGGAAACTATGGCTACACCTTC. This translates into CASSVGSGNYGYTF. V is TRBV9 and J is TRBJ1-2; D unclear. Trimming removed 0 bases from V and 2 bases from J, with 8 bases in between. The length of the CDR3 is 14 residues. The V gene's germline CDR1 is SGDLS and CDR2 YYNGEE. Full variable domain (remainder filled in from reference TRBV9 and TRBJ1-2): DSGVTQTPKHLITATGQRVTLRCSPRSGDLSVYWYQQSLDQGLQFLIQYYNGEERAKGNILERFSAQQFPDLHSELNLSSLELGDSALYFCASSVGSGNYGYTFGSGTRLTVV.

The chain links TRBV14 to TRBJ1-5, with TRBD1 matching over 10 bases. V lost 4 bases and J lost 6; bases outside the gene matches: 6. This CDR3 contains 15 residues. CDR1 and CDR2 from the germline V gene are SGHDN and FVKESK. DNA of the CDR3: TGTGCCAGCAGCCGAGCCGGGACAGGGGCTCAGCCCCAGCATTTT. Amino acids: CASSRAGTGAQPQHF.

V usage is TRBV28 and J usage is TRBJ1-4; D not certain. In germline, CDR1 is MDHEN, CDR2 SYDVKM. V lost 6 bases, J lost 6 bases, and 14 bases lay in between. The CDR3 has 14 amino acids. CDR3 nucleotides: TGTGCCAGCAGGACCGGCCGGACGGATGAAAAACTGTTTTTT. It specifies CASRTGRTDEKLFF.

This chain joins TRBV12-3 or TRBV12-4 and TRBJ1-2, with D unclear. V dropped 6 bases and J dropped 4 bases, with 9 bases sitting between them. CDR3 length: 12 amino acids. The DNA of the CDR3 is TGTGCCAGCAGCCTAGACGTCTATGGCTACACCTTC. This sequence encodes CASSLDVYGYTF.

The gene calls are TRBV10-3 and TRBJ1-1, with D possibly TRBD1 on 6 matching bases. This CDR3 region has 13 residues. With 7 bases removed from V and 6 bases from J, the gap between germline ends came to 15 bases. The germline gives CDR1 ENHRY, CDR2 SYGVKD. The CDR3 spells CAITGREGAEAFF. CDR3 coding DNA: TGTGCCATCACTGGGCGGGAGGGGGCTGAAGCTTTCTTT.

The gene calls are TRBV7-6 and TRBJ1-4; D is undetermined. V lost 10 bases, J lost 5 bases, and 14 bases lay in between. Germline assignment: CDR1 SGHVS and CDR2 FNYEAQ. The CDR3 extends over 13 amino acids. CDR3 in amino acids: CATRWRQNEKLFF. The CDR3 DNA reads TGTGCCACGAGGTGGCGGCAAAATGAAAAACTGTTTTTT.

This clone has more than one count but fewer than ten. V gene TRBV7-8 combines with J gene TRBJ2-5; D gene ambiguous. This CDR3 region has 16 residues. Trimming stripped 1 base from V and 2 bases from J, with 14 bases between. Germline CDR1 SGHVS, CDR2 FQNEAQ. CDR3 residues: CASSLGSGVFQETQYF. CDR3 DNA: TGTGCCAGCAGCTTAGGATCTGGGGTCTTTCAAGAGACCCAGTACTTC.

The chain links TRBV5-4 to TRBJ1-1; no firm D call. The CDR3 contains 11 residues. V gave up 2 bases and J gave up 7 bases, with 6 bases separating them. Germline V CDR1 and CDR2: SGHNT, YYREEE (reference sequence). The CDR3, as DNA: TGTGCCAGCAGCTTTATTGATGAAGCTTTCTTT. Its protein product is CASSFIDEAFF.

In this sample, this clone turned up once. V and J are TRBV4-2 and TRBJ1-5; no definite D call. Germline loops: CDR1 LGHNA, CDR2 YNFKEQ. The germline V and J ends were trimmed by 3 bases and 5 bases, with 8 bases remaining between them. The CDR3 is 13 amino acids. The CDR3 loop reads CASSHTPDQPQHF. The CDR3 DNA follows: TGTGCCAGCAGCCATACGCCAGATCAGCCCCAGCATTTT.